The 23 T cell receptor beta chains below come from one sample, sequenced in a study of blood T cell repertoires in COVID-19. The repertoire was sequenced with immunoSEQ multiplex PCR; TCRdb's copy has only in-frame clones and lacks some. The data contain about 130,000 clones, approximately 70% of them seen just once; the ten biggest clones take up 1.5% to 2%. The sample taken for sequencing was peripheral blood. Receptors originate from a woman in her 70s with acute or convalescent COVID-19.

This chain uses TRBV6-5 with TRBJ1-6; 8 bases match TRBD1. V shed 6 bases and J 7 bases; nucleotides not matched to a gene: 2. In germline, CDR1 is MNHEY, CDR2 SVGAGI. This CDR3 is built from 13 residues. Here the CDR3 DNA reads TGTGCCAGCAGGAGACAGGGGAATTCACCCCTCCACTTT. Translating gives CASRRQGNSPLHF.

V is TRBV9 and J is TRBJ1-1; 7 bases align to TRBD1. V shed 0 bases and J 4 bases; nucleotides not matched to a gene: 6. CDR1 and CDR2 (germline): SGDLS, YYNGEE. This CDR3 comprises 15 residues. The CDR3 loop is CASSVEIAGGTEAFF. The CDR3 DNA reads as TGTGCCAGCAGCGTAGAAATAGCAGGGGGCACTGAAGCTTTCTTT.

In this sample, this clone turned up a few times. This chain uses TRBV4-2 with TRBJ2-2; a possible D gene is TRBD1 (5 bases). V lost 1 base, J lost 5 bases, and 14 bases lay in between. Germline CDR1 LGHNA, CDR2 YNFKEQ. CDR3 size: 16 residues. CDR3 protein: CASSQVMAGPTGELFF. For the CDR3, the DNA is TGTGCCAGCAGCCAAGTAATGGCAGGGCCGACCGGGGAGCTGTTTTTT.

This clone was picked up a small number of times. The J gene is TRBJ2-1, the V gene TRBV30; possibly TRBD2 for D (5 bases). Per germline, CDR1 GTSNPN and CDR2 SVGIG (reference sequence). CDR3 length: 14 residues. V was cut by 0 bases and J by 4 bases, with 10 bases left in between. DNA of the CDR3: TGTGCCTGGAGTGTGGAGGCCGGATACAATGAGCAGTTCTTC. Protein product: CAWSVEAGYNEQFF.

This chain joins TRBV20-1 and TRBJ1-6, with 7 bases that match TRBD1. The CDR3 contains 15 residues. Germline V gene data show CDR1 as DFQATT and CDR2 as SNEGSKA (reference sequence). V shed 3 bases and J 8 bases; nucleotides not matched to a gene: 10. CDR3 coding DNA: TGCAGTGCTAGTGCGGCCGGGACAGAACATTCACCCCTCCACTTT. It codes for CSASAAGTEHSPLHF.

The V call is TRBV18, the J call TRBJ2-1; D might be TRBD1 (5 bases). V was pared by 0 bases and J by 0 bases, with 9 bases between. This CDR3 region has 16 residues. Germline loops: CDR1 KGHSH, CDR2 LQKENI. The CDR3 protein is CASSPPMGLSYNEQFF. The CDR3 DNA reads as TGTGCCAGCTCACCACCGATGGGGCTCTCCTACAATGAGCAGTTCTTC.

This clone came up a few times. The V gene is TRBV2, the J gene TRBJ2-7; 10 bases map to TRBD1. The CDR3 runs to 14 residues. The junction had 3 bases not matched to a gene; V was cut back by 4 bases and J by 3 bases. Germline V gene lookup returns CDR1 SNHLY and CDR2 FYNNEI. The CDR3: CASSADRGNYEQYF. In DNA form, the CDR3 reads TGTGCCAGCAGTGCGGACAGGGGGAACTACGAGCAGTACTTC.

The chain recombines TRBV19 with TRBJ1-1, with D possibly matching TRBD1 (6 bases). The ends were cut back, 3 bases at V and 1 base at J, with 18 bases in the middle. The germline V gene has CDR1 LNHDA and CDR2 SQIVND (reference sequence). This CDR3 contains 17 residues. Written as DNA, the CDR3 is TGTGCCAGTAGTATCGCAGGGGTTAGTTGGGGGAACACTGAAGCTTTCTTT. Amino acids: CASSIAGVSWGNTEAFF.

This clone has a single count. In nucleotides, the CDR3 is TGTGCCAGCAGTGAGTCTGGCACCTCTTACAATGAGCAGTTCTTC. The encoded protein is CASSESGTSYNEQFF. The gene calls are TRBV6-4 and TRBJ2-1; the D is unclear. Trimming removed 3 bases at V and 4 bases at J, with 13 bases between. Germline V gene data show CDR1 as MRHNA and CDR2 as SNTAGT. CDR3 length: 15 amino acids.

This chain joins TRBV14 and TRBJ2-1; 9 bases are a match to TRBD1. The ends lost 4 bases at V and 5 bases at J; junction bases unmatched: 6. The CDR3 runs to 15 residues. From germline, CDR1 is SGHDN and CDR2 FVKESK. CDR3 loop: CASSPRQGVNNEQFF. The CDR3 DNA follows: TGTGCCAGCAGCCCTCGACAGGGGGTCAACAATGAGCAGTTCTTC. Filled out from reference TRBV14 and TRBJ2-1, the complete variable domain reads EAGVTQFPSHSVIEKGQTVTLRCDPISGHDNLYWYRRVMGKEIKFLLHFVKESKQDESGMPNNRFLAERTGGTYSTLKVQPAELEDSGVYFCASSPRQGVNNEQFFGPGTRLTVL.

The V call is TRBV25-1, the J call TRBJ2-5; possibly TRBD2 for D (6 bases). The CDR3 length is 13 residues. CDR1 MGHDK and CDR2 SYGVNS come from the germline V gene. Trimming stripped 6 bases from V and 4 bases from J, with 12 bases between. CDR3 sequence: CASRGLGGETQYF. CDR3 in DNA: TGTGCCAGCAGGGGTCTGGGAGGAGAGACCCAGTACTTC.

The chain carries TRBV19 and TRBJ2-3, with D maybe TRBD2 (5 bases). Per germline, CDR1 LNHDA and CDR2 SQIVND (reference sequence). The germline V and J ends were trimmed by 4 bases and 0 bases, with 11 bases remaining between them. This CDR3 has 15 amino acids. CDR3 in amino acids: CASSKGGYSTDTQYF. The CDR3 nucleotides are TGTGCCAGTAGTAAAGGCGGGTACAGCACAGATACGCAGTATTTT. Based on the CDR3 plus reference TRBV19 and TRBJ2-3, the full variable domain is DGGITQSPKYLFRKEGQNVTLSCEQNLNHDAMYWYRQDPGQGLRLIYYSQIVNDFQKGDIAEGYSVSREKKESFPLTVTSAQKNPTAFYLCASSKGGYSTDTQYFGPGTRLTVL.

The chain employs TRBV27 and TRBJ2-7; 7 nucleotides match TRBD1. Germline values: CDR1 MNHEY, CDR2 SMNVEV (reference sequence). With V trimmed by 5 bases and J by 2 bases, 6 bases remained unmatched. The CDR3 contains 14 residues. For the CDR3, the DNA is TGTGCCAGCAGTCCCCGACAGGGAACCTACGAGCAGTACTTC. It is translated as CASSPRQGTYEQYF.

This sequence joins TRBV7-2 and TRBJ2-7; no reliable D call. V was trimmed by 5 bases and J by 3 bases, leaving 11 bases between them. Germline CDR1 is SGHTA and CDR2 is FQGNSA. The CDR3 is 13 residues long. The CDR3 region has the DNA TGTGCCAGCAGCGATGGCCCAGACTACGAGCAGTACTTC. Amino acid sequence: CASSDGPDYEQYF.

Only a few counts were recorded for this clone. The chain combines TRBV4-1 with TRBJ2-4; TRBD2 matches 9 bases. Germline values: CDR1 MGHRA, CDR2 YSYEKL. Trimming at V came to 0 bases and at J to 2 bases, leaving 5 bases not matched to a gene. This CDR3 contains 17 residues. CDR3 sequence (DNA): TGCGCCAGCAGCCAAGACTGGCGGGAGGGGACCAAAAACATTCAGTACTTC. It yields the protein CASSQDWREGTKNIQYF.

This chain joins TRBV28 and TRBJ2-2; 9 nucleotides align to TRBD1. CDR1 MDHEN and CDR2 SYDVKM come from the germline V gene. Trimming at V came to 4 bases and at J to 6 bases, leaving 9 bases not matched to a gene. This CDR3 comprises 16 residues. The CDR3 is CASSSTGGLIPGELFF. The CDR3 region has the DNA TGTGCCAGCAGTTCGACAGGGGGATTAATCCCCGGGGAGCTGTTTTTT.

The chain combines TRBV11-2 with TRBJ2-3; maybe TRBD2 (6 bases). CDR1 is SGHAT, CDR2 FQNNGV, per germline. This CDR3 comprises 17 residues. The V end was cut by 4 bases, the J end by 4 bases, with 21 bases between. The chain's CDR3 is CASSSPLGGASADTQYF. The CDR3 nucleotides are TGTGCCAGCAGCTCCCCATTGGGTGGGGCTAGCGCAGATACGCAGTATTTT.

The chain recombines TRBV7-3 with TRBJ2-1; 11 bases agree with TRBD2. The CDR3 runs to 15 residues. The germline CDR1 and CDR2 sequences are SGHTA and FQGTGA. V shed 3 bases, J shed 3 bases, and the junction held 1 base outside the gene matches. Here the CDR3 DNA reads TGTGCCAGCAGCTTGACTAGCGGGAACTACAATGAGCAGTTCTTC. Amino acid sequence: CASSLTSGNYNEQFF.

This clone was observed a handful of times. The V call is TRBV2, the J call TRBJ1-6, with a possible D match to TRBD1 (5 bases). Trimming cost V 6 bases and J 9 bases, with 18 bases left between them. Germline V lookup: CDR1 SNHLY, CDR2 FYNNEI. The CDR3 sequence is 15 residues long. Here the CDR3 reads CASRLTAEGSSPLHF. CDR3 DNA: TGTGCCAGCAGACTGACAGCCGAAGGTTCTTCACCCCTCCACTTT.

The chain employs TRBV28 and TRBJ1-1, with 8 bases that match TRBD1. With V trimmed by 6 bases and J by 4 bases, 7 bases remained unmatched. CDR3 size: 14 residues. The germline V gene has CDR1 MDHEN and CDR2 SYDVKM. The chain's CDR3 is CASSHPTGGTEAFF. In DNA form, the CDR3 reads TGTGCCAGCAGCCACCCTACAGGGGGCACTGAAGCTTTCTTT.

The CDR3 DNA follows: TGTGCCAGCAGCTTAGCTTTCGATGGCTACACCTTC. Translated, it gives CASSLAFDGYTF. The chain joins TRBV7-9 to TRBJ1-2; D uncertain. This CDR3 is 12 amino acids long. Germline CDR1 and CDR2: SEHNR and FQNEAQ (reference sequence). V was trimmed by 0 bases and J by 6 bases, leaving 5 bases between them. Full variable domain (outside the CDR3, taken from reference TRBV7-9 and TRBJ1-2): DTGVSQNPRHKITKRGQNVTFRCDPISEHNRLYWYRQTLGQGPEFLTYFQNEAQLEKSRLLSDRFSAERPKGSFSTLEIQRTEQGDSAMYLCASSLAFDGYTFGSGTRLTVV.

The chain combines TRBV30 with TRBJ2-5; 7 positions match TRBD1. V dropped 7 bases and J dropped 3; count of bases not matched to a gene: 5. The CDR3 covers 12 residues. Germline lookup yields CDR1 GTSNPN and CDR2 SVGIG (reference sequence). CDR3: CASTTGEETQYF. The CDR3 nucleotides are TGTGCCTCCACTACAGGGGAAGAGACCCAGTACTTC.

The rearrangement joins TRBV11-2 to TRBJ2-2, with a tentative D call TRBD2 (5 bases). Trimming removed 0 bases at V and 5 bases at J, with 7 bases between. The CDR3 runs 14 residues. CDR1 SGHAT and CDR2 FQNNGV come from the germline V gene. CDR3: CASSLDSATGELFF. DNA for the CDR3: TGTGCCAGCAGCTTAGATAGCGCTACCGGGGAGCTGTTTTTT.